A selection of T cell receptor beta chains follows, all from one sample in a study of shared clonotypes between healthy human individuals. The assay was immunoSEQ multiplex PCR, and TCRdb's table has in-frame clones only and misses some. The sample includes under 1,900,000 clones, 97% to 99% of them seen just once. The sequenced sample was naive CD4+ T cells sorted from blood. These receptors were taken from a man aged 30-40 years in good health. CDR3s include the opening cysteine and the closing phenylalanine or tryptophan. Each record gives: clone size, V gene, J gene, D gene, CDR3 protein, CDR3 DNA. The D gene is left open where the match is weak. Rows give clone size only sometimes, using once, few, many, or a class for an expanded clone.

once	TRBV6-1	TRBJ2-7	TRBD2	CASTPSGSLEQYF	TGTGCCAGCACCCCTAGCGGGAGTCTCGAGCAGTACTTC
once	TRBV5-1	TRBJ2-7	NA	CASSRKDSQPEQYF	TGCGCCAGCAGCCGAAAGGACAGTCAGCCCGAGCAGTACTTC
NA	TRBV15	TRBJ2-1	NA	CATSSLEGISYNEQFF	TGTGCCACCAGCAGTCTCGAGGGAATCTCCTACAATGAGCAGTTCTTC
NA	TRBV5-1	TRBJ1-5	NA	CASSPQAGGNQPQHF	TGCGCCAGCAGCCCCCAGGCGGGCGGCAATCAGCCCCAGCATTTT
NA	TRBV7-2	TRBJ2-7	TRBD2	CASSRLAGGSYEQYF	TGTGCCAGCAGCCGACTAGCGGGAGGCTCCTACGAGCAGTACTTC
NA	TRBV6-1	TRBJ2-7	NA	CASKVTGRYEQYF	TGTGCCAGTAAAGTAACAGGGAGATACGAGCAGTACTTC
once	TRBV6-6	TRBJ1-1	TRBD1	CASSYPMQTGGGRAFF	TGTGCCAGCAGTTACCCGATGCAAACAGGGGGCGGCCGGGCTTTCTTT
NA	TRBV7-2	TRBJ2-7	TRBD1	CASSSRAGQGRGEQYF	TGTGCCAGCAGCTCTAGAGCCGGACAGGGTCGCGGCGAGCAGTACTTC
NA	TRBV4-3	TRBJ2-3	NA	CASSQLGRGDTQYF	TGCGCCAGCAGCCAACTCGGAAGGGGAGATACGCAGTATTTT
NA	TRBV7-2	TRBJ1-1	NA	CASRDSFLPEAFF	TGTGCCAGCCGAGACAGCTTTCTGCCTGAAGCTTTCTTT